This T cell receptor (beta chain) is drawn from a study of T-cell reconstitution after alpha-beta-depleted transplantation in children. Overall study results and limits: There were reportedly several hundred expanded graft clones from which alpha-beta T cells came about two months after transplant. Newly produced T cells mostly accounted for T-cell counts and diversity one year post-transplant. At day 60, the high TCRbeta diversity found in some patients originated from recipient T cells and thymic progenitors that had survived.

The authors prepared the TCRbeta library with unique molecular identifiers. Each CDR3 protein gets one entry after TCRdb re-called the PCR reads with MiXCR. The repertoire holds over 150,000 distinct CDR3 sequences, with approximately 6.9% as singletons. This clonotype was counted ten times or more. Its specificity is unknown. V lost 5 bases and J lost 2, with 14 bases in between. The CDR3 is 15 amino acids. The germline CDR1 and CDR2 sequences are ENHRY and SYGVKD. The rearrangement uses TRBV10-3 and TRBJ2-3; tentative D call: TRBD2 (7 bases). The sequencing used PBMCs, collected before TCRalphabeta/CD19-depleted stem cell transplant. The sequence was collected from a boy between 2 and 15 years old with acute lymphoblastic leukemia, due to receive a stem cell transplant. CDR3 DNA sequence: TGTGCCATCAGTTCTGGAGGGGGGGCCACAGATACGCAGTATTTT. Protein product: CAISSGGGATDTQYF.